These 16 T cell receptor beta chains were sequenced from one sample in a study of shared clonotypes between healthy human individuals. Here immunoSEQ multiplex PCR was the method, and the copy in TCRdb shows in-frame clones only, minus some. This table holds some 1.5 million clones, approximately 98% found once. Specimen: naive CD4+ T cells sorted from blood. Noted subset: CD45RA+ positively selected. These receptors were collected from a man in his thirties or forties in good health.

The table lists this clone with a count of one. This rearrangement joins TRBV20-1 to TRBJ2-1, with D possibly called TRBD1 or TRBD2 (5 bases each). Trimming took 1 base from V and 15 from J, leaving 13 bases between them. Germline CDR1 and CDR2: DFQATT and SNEGSKA (reference sequence). The CDR3 has 11 residues. The CDR3 DNA is TGCAGTGCTAGAGTGGGGGAACGGATGTTCTTC. Translating gives CSARVGERMFF.

CDR3 sequence reads: CSGSGQGAEAFF. CDR3 sequence (DNA): TGCAGCGGGTCGGGACAGGGGGCTGAAGCTTTCTTT. V and J are TRBV29-1 and TRBJ1-1, with 11 bases that match TRBD1. This CDR3 has 12 amino acids. CDR1 is SQVTM, CDR2 ANQGSEA, per germline. J gave up 6 bases and V 7 bases, and 4 bases lay outside the gene matches.

J is TRBJ2-2 and V is TRBV10-2; tentative D call: TRBD2 (6 bases). CDR1 and CDR2 from the germline V gene are WSHSY and SAAADI. CDR3 length: 16 residues. Trimming took 2 bases from V and 6 from J, leaving 16 bases between them. For the CDR3, the DNA is TGCGCCAGCAGTGAGAGGGGCGGGGCAGGGCCCGGGGAGCTGTTTTTT. This encodes CASSERGGAGPGELFF.

This clone was seen once. This chain joins TRBV4-3 and TRBJ1-2; possible D gene TRBD1, 5 bases. Germline CDR1 is LGHNA and CDR2 is YSLEER. Trimming stripped 1 base from V and 3 bases from J, with 27 bases between. This CDR3 contains 20 residues. The CDR3 sequence: CASSQVVVQQGWGRDYGYTF. CDR3 bases: TGCGCCAGCAGCCAAGTCGTTGTCCAGCAGGGTTGGGGTAGAGACTATGGCTACACCTTC.

This chain uses TRBV5-4 with TRBJ1-5, with D maybe TRBD1 (6 bases). Trimming took off 2 bases at V and 3 bases at J, with 15 bases between the two ends. The CDR3 length is 16 residues. Germline V gene lookup returns CDR1 SGHNT and CDR2 YYREEE (reference sequence). The CDR3 region is CASSFGGPNDNQPQHF. CDR3 coding DNA: TGTGCCAGCAGCTTTGGGGGCCCCAATGACAATCAGCCCCAGCATTTT.

The V call is TRBV30, the J call TRBJ2-1; D is perhaps TRBD1 or TRBD2 (5 bases each). With 8 bases removed from V and 9 bases from J, the gap between germline ends came to 20 bases. Germline CDR1 and CDR2: GTSNPN and SVGIG (reference sequence). This CDR3 is built from 13 residues. The CDR3 spells CALNKERGSEQFF. DNA of the CDR3: TGTGCCCTCAACAAGGAGAGGGGAAGTGAGCAGTTCTTC.

The V and J genes are TRBV18 and TRBJ1-5; maybe TRBD1 (5 bases). Germline CDR1 and CDR2: KGHSH and LQKENI. This CDR3 comprises 15 residues. V was pared by 3 bases and J by 6 bases, with 15 bases between. Here the CDR3 reads CASSPGQGTGQPQHF. CDR3 nucleotide sequence: TGTGCCAGCTCACCCGGGCAGGGTACGGGTCAGCCCCAGCATTTT.

The genes are TRBV29-1 and TRBJ1-2; tentatively, D is TRBD1 (5 bases). This CDR3 has 12 residues. Trimming left V 3 bases short and J 7 bases short, with 12 bases between. In germline, CDR1 is SQVTM, CDR2 ANQGSEA. CDR3 coding DNA: TGCAGCGTTGATGTCCAGGGTCGTGGCTACACCTTC. It specifies CSVDVQGRGYTF. Full variable domain (rest looked up from reference TRBV29-1 and TRBJ1-2): SAVISQKPSRDICQRGTSLTIQCQVDSQVTMMFWYRQQPGQSLTLIATANQGSEATYESGFVIDKFPISRPNLTFSTLTVSNMSPEDSSIYLCSVDVQGRGYTFGSGTRLTVV.

The rearrangement links TRBV5-1 to TRBJ2-1, with 12 bases matching TRBD2. Germline CDR1 is SGHRS and CDR2 is YFSETQ. This CDR3 is 16 amino acids long. V dropped 0 bases and J dropped 6; count of bases not matched to a gene: 4. The CDR3 protein is CASSLEVLAGGNEQFF. CDR3 nucleotides: TGCGCCAGCAGCTTGGAAGTACTAGCGGGAGGCAATGAGCAGTTCTTC.

This clone is a singleton in its sample. The rearrangement links TRBV6-1 to TRBJ2-7; 10 bases are a match to TRBD2. J gave up 4 bases and V 1 base, and 13 bases lay outside the gene matches. The CDR3 sequence is 18 residues long. CDR1 and CDR2 (germline): MNHNS, SASEGT. The CDR3 DNA is TGTGCCAGCAGTGAAGTTTGGGGACCACTAGCGGGATCTTACGAGCAGTACTTC. This encodes CASSEVWGPLAGSYEQYF.

The chain carries TRBV28 and TRBJ1-4; D ambiguous. V was cut by 2 bases and J by 0 bases, with 7 bases left in between. The V gene's germline CDR1 is MDHEN and CDR2 SYDVKM. The CDR3 spans 15 residues. CDR3 in amino acids: CASSLAPATNEKLFF. DNA of the CDR3: TGTGCCAGCAGTTTAGCCCCCGCAACTAATGAAAAACTGTTTTTT.

The chain uses TRBV18 and TRBJ2-1; maybe TRBD1 (5 bases). The CDR3 consists of 14 residues. The germline V gene has CDR1 KGHSH and CDR2 LQKENI. The germline V and J ends were trimmed by 0 bases and 9 bases, with 12 bases remaining between them. The CDR3 protein is CASSPPLGRGEQFF. As DNA, the CDR3 is TGTGCCAGCTCACCACCGTTGGGTAGGGGTGAGCAGTTCTTC. Together with reference TRBV18 and TRBJ2-1, the CDR3 gives the full variable domain: NAGVMQNPRHLVRRRGQEARLRCSPMKGHSHVYWYRQLPEEGLKFMVYLQKENIIDESGMPKERFSAEFPKEGPSILRIQQVVRGDSAAYFCASSPPLGRGEQFFGPGTRLTVL.

The chain combines TRBV11-2 with TRBJ2-7, with D maybe TRBD2 (6 bases). Per germline, CDR1 SGHAT and CDR2 FQNNGV. This CDR3 region has 16 residues. V lost 4 bases and J lost 3, with 19 bases in between. The CDR3 nucleotides are TGTGCCAGCAGCTCCAAACCTAAAGGACTATTCTACGAGCAGTACTTC. Amino acid sequence: CASSSKPKGLFYEQYF.

V and J are TRBV2 and TRBJ2-7; tentative D call: TRBD1 (6 bases). This CDR3 contains 12 residues. V lost 10 bases and J lost 3, with 13 bases in between. Germline-derived CDR1 and CDR2 are SNHLY and FYNNEI. This chain's CDR3 is CATHGRGYEQYF. Here the CDR3 DNA reads TGTGCCACCCACGGCAGGGGCTACGAGCAGTACTTC.

V gene TRBV15 combines with J gene TRBJ2-7, with D maybe TRBD2 (6 bases). V lost 1 base and J 0 bases, leaving 13 bases between the germline ends. Germline loops: CDR1 LNHNV, CDR2 YYDKDF (reference sequence). The CDR3 runs to 16 residues. In nucleotides, the CDR3 is TGTGCCACCAGCAGAGGCGCGGGAAGGTCCTCCTACGAGCAGTACTTC. Its protein is CATSRGAGRSSYEQYF.

The rearrangement uses TRBV9 and TRBJ2-6; D is undetermined. The CDR3 sequence is 16 residues long. Germline CDR1 SGDLS, CDR2 YYNGEE. V was shortened by 0 bases and J by 2 bases, with 9 bases between the two germline ends. CDR3 DNA: TGTGCCAGCAGCGTAGGAAATAGGGCTGGGGCCAACGTCCTGACTTTC. Translation gives CASSVGNRAGANVLTF.